What follows describes a single TCR beta chain. No antigen is known for it. Clones were read by immunoSEQ multiplex PCR, and TCRdb kept only the in-frame ones, dropping some. The data contain about 93,000 clones, about four fifths of them singletons. This CDR3 contains 12 residues. CDR1 SQVTM and CDR2 ANQGSEA come from the germline V gene. V was shortened by 4 bases and J by 10 bases, with 14 bases between the two germline ends. This specimen comes from a study of graft-versus-host responses after intestinal transplantation. Study information: Among the recipients, transplants were multivisceral, liver-intestinal, or isolated intestinal. Uniformly, recipients were administered anti-thymocyte globulin induction with subsequent tacrolimus and steroids for approximately three years. Findings of the study overall: Recipient marrow contained GvH clones, some of which appeared first in ileum or blood. An association linked early post-transplant HvG declines with peak circulating GvH clone levels.

The sequenced sample was unstimulated CD4+ T cells sorted from spleen or lymph node cells, obtained before intestinal transplant. This TCR came from a human donor who received an intestinal transplant. The rearrangement links TRBV29-1 to TRBJ2-1; a weak D match, TRBD2 (6 bases). CDR3 amino acids: CSVVGGIGEQFF. The CDR3 coding sequence is TGCAGCGTTGTCGGGGGAATTGGGGAGCAGTTCTTC.